A single sample is the source of the 10 T cell receptor beta chains below, sequenced in a study of T cells in Graves' hyperthyroidism and ophthalmopathy. The investigators amplified TCR beta CDR3 regions from RNA transcripts. Primed by the HTBI set, a first-round RT-PCR was run on the TCR CDR3. TCRdb re-derived calls from the multiplex PCR reads in MiXCR, one entry per CDR3 protein. Of nearly 250,000 distinct CDR3 sequences listed, 16% are singletons. Sequenced input: blood. Source of these receptors: a woman aged 18-30 years with Graves' ophthalmopathy.

V is TRBV20-1 and J is TRBJ2-1, with 13 bases matching TRBD2. The CDR3 loop spans 14 amino acids. Per germline, CDR1 DFQATT and CDR2 SNEGSKA (reference sequence). V was clipped by 3 bases and J by 8 bases; unmatched bases: 4. CDR3 DNA sequence: TGCAGTGCTAGTCCGACTAGCGGGAGGTATGAGCAGTTCTTC. Protein: CSASPTSGRYEQFF.

This clonotype was detected many times. This chain connects TRBV5-4 to TRBJ2-5; D remains ambiguous. This CDR3 spans 14 amino acids. V lost 3 bases, J lost 3 bases, and 12 bases lay in between. CDR1 is SGHNT and CDR2 is YYREEE in the germline V gene (reference sequence). CDR3: CASSSFGTEETQYF. DNA of the CDR3: TGTGCCAGCAGCTCCTTCGGCACAGAAGAGACCCAGTACTTC.

At least ten counts were recorded for this clonotype. The V and J genes are TRBV6-1 and TRBJ1-5; 7 bases are a match to TRBD1. Losses at the gene ends were 9 bases for V and 3 bases for J; bases not matched to a gene: 5. The CDR3 length is 13 residues. CDR1 and CDR2 (germline): MNHNS, SASEGT. The CDR3 sequence: CASTTGFNQPQHF. CDR3 sequence (DNA): TGTGCCAGTACGACAGGGTTCAATCAGCCCCAGCATTTT.

This clonotype was seen at least ten times. The rearrangement links TRBV12-3 or TRBV12-4 to TRBJ2-7; perhaps TRBD2 as D (6 bases). V was trimmed by 3 bases and J by 2 bases, leaving 20 bases between them. The CDR3 sequence is 17 residues long. For the CDR3, the DNA is TGTGCCAGCAGTTTTGGCGGACGGCGGGACCGAACCTACGAGCAGTACTTC. Amino acids: CASSFGGRRDRTYEQYF.

This clonotype occurred a few times. The chain links TRBV5-4 to TRBJ2-7, with 15 bases matching TRBD2. The J segment lost 0 bases and the V segment lost 0 bases, leaving 4 bases of the junction unmatched. CDR1 is SGHNT and CDR2 is YYREEE in the germline V gene (reference sequence). CDR3 length: 18 amino acids. CDR3 residues: CASSLGGLAGGLSYEQYF. CDR3 coding DNA: TGTGCCAGCAGCTTGGGGGGACTAGCGGGAGGCCTCTCCTACGAGCAGTACTTC.

This clonotype appeared many times. The junction shows a germline mismatch at one end, possibly a read error. This chain joins TRBV20-1 and TRBJ1-1; no clear D gene. Germline V gene data show CDR1 as DFQATT and CDR2 as SNEGSKA (reference sequence). This CDR3 has 13 residues. The CDR3 region is CSARMDWNTKAFF. DNA of the CDR3: TGCAGTGCTCGCATGGACTGGAACACTAAAGCTTTCTTT.

This clonotype was detected many times. This rearrangement joins TRBV6-2 or TRBV6-3 to TRBJ1-1; no clear D. Germline V lookup: CDR1 MNHEY, CDR2 SVGEGT. The CDR3 totals 14 residues. Trimming pared 5 bases from V and 0 bases from J, leaving 10 bases between. CDR3 in DNA: TGTGCCAGCAGTAACAGCTTCATGAACACTGAAGCTTTCTTT. Amino acid sequence: CASSNSFMNTEAFF.

Turning to this clonotype: The junction and the germline gene differ at one end; a read error may be behind it. The chain links TRBV19 to TRBJ2-1, with TRBD1 matching 9 bases. Germline CDR1 and CDR2: LNHDA and SQIVND (reference sequence). The length of the CDR3 is 13 residues. CDR3 sequence (DNA): TGTGCCACCAGTCGGGACAGGGTTAATGAGCAGTCCTTC. It yields the protein CATSRDRVNEQSF.

In its sample, this clonotype was seen many times. The genes are TRBV6-2 or TRBV6-3 and TRBJ1-1, with D uncertain. From germline, CDR1 is MNHEY and CDR2 SVGEGT. V dropped 5 bases and J dropped 7 bases, with 8 bases sitting between them. The CDR3 covers 11 residues. The CDR3 region is CASSRTHEAFF. In DNA, the CDR3 is TGTGCCAGCAGTAGGACCCATGAAGCTTTCTTT.

This clonotype was observed many times. This chain joins TRBV4-1 and TRBJ2-7; 11 positions agree with TRBD2. Germline CDR1 is MGHRA and CDR2 is YSYEKL. The CDR3 has 15 residues. J was trimmed by 7 bases and V by 0 bases; bases with no gene match: 5. The CDR3 reads CASSQDYSGGGEQYF. For the CDR3, the DNA is TGCGCCAGCAGCCAAGATTATAGCGGGGGGGGAGAGCAGTACTTC.